The 26 T cell receptor beta chains listed next were all sequenced from one sample in a study of cytomegalovirus exposure and HLA in healthy donors. The method was immunoSEQ multiplex PCR; TCRdb's version includes in-frame clones alone and lacks a portion of them. The data hold more than 85,000 clones, with about 88% observed a single time. Sequencing input: PBMCs. The receptors come from a woman aged 18-29 years in good health and CMV-seronegative.

V and J are TRBV28 and TRBJ1-4; 7 nucleotides align to TRBD1. This CDR3 spans 16 amino acids. Germline lookup yields CDR1 MDHEN and CDR2 SYDVKM. The junction had 14 bases not matched to a gene; V was cut back by 5 bases and J by 8 bases. The CDR3: CASSPPEQGTNEKLFF. Written as DNA, the CDR3 is TGTGCCAGCAGTCCCCCCGAACAGGGGACGAACGAAAAACTGTTTTTT.

The V and J genes are TRBV27 and TRBJ2-7; TRBD1 is a possible D gene (5 bases). This CDR3 has 15 residues. The germline V gene has CDR1 MNHEY and CDR2 SMNVEV (reference sequence). Trimming removed 6 bases from V and 3 bases from J, with 18 bases in between. The CDR3 loop reads CASRRKGIGYYEQYF. The DNA for the CDR3 is TGTGCCAGCAGGCGTAAGGGGATCGGCTACTACGAGCAGTACTTC.

This rearrangement joins TRBV18 to TRBJ1-4; unclear D gene. The V gene lost 2 bases and the J gene lost 3 bases, with 10 bases spanning the gap. The CDR3 is made up of 15 amino acids. Germline CDR1 is KGHSH and CDR2 is LQKENI. For the CDR3, the DNA is TGTGCCAGCTCACCAGGGAGTTATGCTAATGAAAAACTGTTTTTT. Translating it yields CASSPGSYANEKLFF.

The V gene is TRBV2, the J gene TRBJ2-3, with TRBD2 matching over 8 bases. The ends lost 7 bases at V and 1 base at J; junction bases unmatched: 4. The V gene's germline CDR1 is SNHLY and CDR2 FYNNEI. The CDR3 runs to 14 residues. The CDR3 DNA reads as TGTGCCAGCAAGCGGCGGGAGGGCACAGATACGCAGTATTTT. Amino acid sequence: CASKRREGTDTQYF. Combining the CDR3 with reference TRBV2 and TRBJ2-3 gives the whole variable domain EPEVTQTPSHQVTQMGQEVILRCVPISNHLYFYWYRQILGQKVEFLVSFYNNEISEKSEIFDDQFSVERPDGSNFTLKIRSTKLEDSAMYFCASKRREGTDTQYFGPGTRLTVL.

CDR3 sequence reads: CASKTAQETQYF. The CDR3 bases are TGTGCCAGCAAAACAGCACAAGAGACCCAGTACTTC. The chain is built from TRBV6-5 and TRBJ2-5, with no clear D. V dropped 7 bases and J dropped 2 bases, with 8 bases sitting between them. Germline-derived CDR1 and CDR2 are MNHEY and SVGAGI. The CDR3 loop spans 12 amino acids.

This chain links TRBV6-5 with TRBJ2-3; 7 nucleotides agree with TRBD1. CDR1 is MNHEY and CDR2 is SVGAGI in the germline V gene. This CDR3 has 16 residues. V dropped 2 bases and J dropped 12; count of bases not matched to a gene: 17. The CDR3 loop is CASSYTSSLPGQSQYF. The CDR3 bases are TGTGCCAGCAGTTACACGAGCTCCCTACCGGGACAGTCACAGTATTTT.

J is TRBJ2-7 and V is TRBV7-9, with D maybe TRBD2 (6 bases). Germline lookup yields CDR1 SEHNR and CDR2 FQNEAQ (reference sequence). This CDR3 is built from 15 residues. Trimming took off 5 bases at V and 2 bases at J, with 16 bases between the two ends. The CDR3 loop is CASSTSLGGAYEQYF. CDR3 coding DNA: TGTGCCAGCAGCACTTCCTTGGGGGGAGCCTACGAGCAGTACTTC.

This clone occurred once. The DNA for the CDR3 is TGTGCCAGCAGGAAGGGCGGCGGGGGGTTGGAGACCCAGTACTTC. Translating gives CASRKGGGGLETQYF. This chain uses TRBV5-4 with TRBJ2-5; 8 bases fit TRBD2. Germline V gives CDR1 SGHNT, CDR2 YYREEE (reference sequence). There are 15 residues in the CDR3. Trimming cost V 5 bases and J 5 bases; bases outside gene matches: 11.

This clone has a handful of counts. The chain employs TRBV6-5 and TRBJ1-3; no reliable D call. The germline CDR1 and CDR2 sequences are MNHEY and SVGAGI. Trimming stripped 4 bases from V and 8 bases from J, with 9 bases between. The length of the CDR3 is 12 residues. This CDR3 is CASSSGLHTIYF. The CDR3 region has the DNA TGTGCCAGCAGTTCAGGTCTCCACACCATATATTTT.

The chain uses TRBV4-2 and TRBJ2-2; D is possibly TRBD1 (6 bases). CDR1 and CDR2 (germline): LGHNA, YNFKEQ. The germline V and J ends were trimmed by 2 bases and 6 bases, with 19 bases remaining between them. CDR3 length: 17 amino acids. The CDR3 bases are TGTGCCAGCAGCCAAAGCCATGGGGCAGGGGTTGCCGGGGAGCTGTTTTTT. Amino acids: CASSQSHGAGVAGELFF.

This clone showed up just once. The chain uses TRBV2 and TRBJ2-1; 7 bases are a match to TRBD2. Germline V lookup: CDR1 SNHLY, CDR2 FYNNEI. Losses at the gene ends were 4 bases for V and 6 bases for J; bases not matched to a gene: 6. This CDR3 is 14 amino acids long. CDR3 amino acids: CASSGDWEGNEQFF. CDR3 DNA: TGTGCCAGCAGTGGTGATTGGGAGGGCAATGAGCAGTTCTTC.

The chain has TRBV2 and TRBJ1-2; D not resolved. Trimming pared 3 bases from V and 4 bases from J, leaving 18 bases between. Germline V gene data show CDR1 as SNHLY and CDR2 as FYNNEI. The CDR3 totals 16 residues. CDR3 sequence reads: CASSEIRFISIYGYTF. The CDR3 DNA reads as TGTGCCAGCAGTGAGATCAGATTTATATCCATCTATGGCTACACCTTC. Drawing the rest from reference TRBV2 and TRBJ1-2, the complete variable domain is EPEVTQTPSHQVTQMGQEVILRCVPISNHLYFYWYRQILGQKVEFLVSFYNNEISEKSEIFDDQFSVERPDGSNFTLKIRSTKLEDSAMYFCASSEIRFISIYGYTFGSGTRLTVV.

This clone was recorded once. CDR3 loop: CASSPWTGEWAGELFF. CDR3 nucleotides: TGTGCCAGCAGCCCCTGGACAGGGGAATGGGCCGGGGAGCTGTTTTTT. This chain joins TRBV9 and TRBJ2-2; the match to TRBD1 covers 9 bases. Trimming removed 4 bases from V and 6 bases from J; junction bases left unmatched: 10. Looked up from germline, CDR1 is SGDLS and CDR2 is YYNGEE. CDR3 length: 16 residues. The full variable domain, in which reference TRBV9 and TRBJ2-2 provide the parts outside the CDR3, is DSGVTQTPKHLITATGQRVTLRCSPRSGDLSVYWYQQSLDQGLQFLIQYYNGEERAKGNILERFSAQQFPDLHSELNLSSLELGDSALYFCASSPWTGEWAGELFFGEGSRLTVL.

The CDR3 sequence is CASSQGDEQFF. The CDR3 coding sequence is TGTGCCAGCAGCCAAGGCGATGAGCAGTTCTTC. This chain links TRBV4-2 with TRBJ2-1; D remains ambiguous. This CDR3 has 11 residues. The germline V and J ends were trimmed by 1 base and 8 bases, with 3 bases remaining between them. Germline lookup yields CDR1 LGHNA and CDR2 YNFKEQ.

The rearrangement joins TRBV7-9 to TRBJ1-2; D gene unclear. V lost 1 base and J lost 6, with 12 bases in between. The CDR3 consists of 14 residues. Germline V gene data show CDR1 as SEHNR and CDR2 as FQNEAQ (reference sequence). This CDR3 reads CASSLGSADNGYTF. The CDR3 nucleotides read TGTGCCAGCAGCTTAGGGTCGGCAGACAATGGCTACACCTTC.

The rearrangement uses TRBV28 and TRBJ1-4; D might be TRBD1 (6 bases). V lost 6 bases and J 0 bases, leaving 11 bases between the germline ends. Germline CDR1 reads MDHEN; CDR2 reads SYDVKM. The length of the CDR3 is 15 residues. The CDR3 nucleotides are TGTGCCAGCAGGACGGCAGGGGCAACTAATGAAAAACTGTTTTTT. Its translation is CASRTAGATNEKLFF.

The rearrangement links TRBV5-1 to TRBJ2-1; D is unclear. Trimming pared 3 bases from V and 8 bases from J, leaving 9 bases between. The germline V gene encodes CDR1 SGHRS and CDR2 YFSETQ. This CDR3 comprises 12 residues. The CDR3 nucleotides read TGCGCCAGCAGCTACAATCGGGATGAGCAGTTCTTC. Residues: CASSYNRDEQFF.

This CDR3 is CASSTGLAAGYEQYF. The CDR3 DNA follows: TGTGCCAGCAGCACAGGACTAGCGGCAGGCTACGAGCAGTACTTC. This chain connects TRBV7-8 to TRBJ2-7; 10 bases are a match to TRBD2. The CDR3 loop spans 15 amino acids. Looked up from germline, CDR1 is SGHVS and CDR2 is FQNEAQ. The V segment lost 5 bases and the J segment 3 bases; nucleotides outside the gene matches: 7.

The chain has TRBV28 and TRBJ2-1; possible D gene TRBD2, 5 bases. Trimming took 8 bases from V and 6 from J, leaving 17 bases between them. CDR3 length: 14 residues. Per germline, CDR1 MDHEN and CDR2 SYDVKM. The DNA for the CDR3 is TGTGCCAGCTCGGGGAACGGGGTCCTCAATGAGCAGTTCTTC. Its protein is CASSGNGVLNEQFF.

The chain's CDR3 is CASSPLWDRSYEQYF. CDR3 DNA: TGCGCCAGCTCGCCCCTTTGGGACAGGTCCTACGAGCAGTACTTC. V usage is TRBV5-1 and J usage is TRBJ2-7, with 8 bases that match TRBD1. The trim removed 7 bases at V and 1 base at J, leaving 10 bases unmatched. The germline CDR1 and CDR2 sequences are SGHRS and YFSETQ. The CDR3 spans 15 residues.

This clone came up once. The genes are TRBV28 and TRBJ2-7, with a possible D match to TRBD2 (6 bases). Germline CDR1 MDHEN, CDR2 SYDVKM. The V gene lost 7 bases and the J gene lost 6 bases, with 25 bases spanning the gap. This CDR3 region has 16 residues. The CDR3 sequence: CASTPTRPYIVGEQYF. CDR3 coding DNA: TGTGCCAGCACCCCGACTAGACCCTACATCGTTGGCGAGCAGTACTTC.

The chain uses TRBV4-2 and TRBJ1-3; D remains ambiguous. This CDR3 region has 14 residues. V was cut by 0 bases and J by 4 bases, with 7 bases left in between. Per germline, CDR1 LGHNA and CDR2 YNFKEQ. The CDR3 spells CASSQELGGNTIYF. In DNA, the CDR3 is TGTGCCAGCAGCCAAGAACTAGGAGGAAACACCATATATTTT.

V is TRBV7-9 and J is TRBJ1-2; no clear D. The CDR3 runs to 17 residues. V was shortened by 3 bases and J by 0 bases, with 17 bases between the two germline ends. CDR1 is SEHNR and CDR2 is FQNEAQ in the germline V gene (reference sequence). The CDR3 spells CASSFYLGDTANYGYTF. The DNA for the CDR3 is TGTGCCAGCAGCTTTTATCTCGGGGATACTGCTAACTATGGCTACACCTTC.

This rearrangement joins TRBV4-3 to TRBJ2-3; TRBD2 agrees at 7 bases. Per the germline V gene, CDR1 is LGHNA and CDR2 is YSLEER. The CDR3 is 17 residues long. J gave up 7 bases and V 0 bases, and 13 bases lay outside the gene matches. CDR3 sequence reads: CASSQDFNGEGGYTQYF. CDR3 in DNA: TGCGCCAGCAGCCAAGACTTTAATGGGGAGGGAGGATATACGCAGTATTTT.

The rearrangement joins TRBV19 to TRBJ1-2, with D maybe TRBD1 (6 bases). This CDR3 contains 13 residues. V gave up 6 bases and J gave up 2 bases, with 10 bases separating them. In germline, CDR1 is LNHDA, CDR2 SQIVND (reference sequence). CDR3 nucleotides: TGTGCCAGTAGCCACGACAGGAACTATGGCTACACCTTC. As protein: CASSHDRNYGYTF.

The V and J genes are TRBV9 and TRBJ2-1; 10 positions agree with TRBD1. V gave up 3 bases and J gave up 4 bases; unmatched junction bases: 7. Germline values: CDR1 SGDLS, CDR2 YYNGEE. The CDR3 extends over 16 amino acids. CDR3 region: CASSDWDRGPYNEQFF. The CDR3 bases are TGTGCCAGCAGCGATTGGGACAGGGGTCCATACAATGAGCAGTTCTTC.